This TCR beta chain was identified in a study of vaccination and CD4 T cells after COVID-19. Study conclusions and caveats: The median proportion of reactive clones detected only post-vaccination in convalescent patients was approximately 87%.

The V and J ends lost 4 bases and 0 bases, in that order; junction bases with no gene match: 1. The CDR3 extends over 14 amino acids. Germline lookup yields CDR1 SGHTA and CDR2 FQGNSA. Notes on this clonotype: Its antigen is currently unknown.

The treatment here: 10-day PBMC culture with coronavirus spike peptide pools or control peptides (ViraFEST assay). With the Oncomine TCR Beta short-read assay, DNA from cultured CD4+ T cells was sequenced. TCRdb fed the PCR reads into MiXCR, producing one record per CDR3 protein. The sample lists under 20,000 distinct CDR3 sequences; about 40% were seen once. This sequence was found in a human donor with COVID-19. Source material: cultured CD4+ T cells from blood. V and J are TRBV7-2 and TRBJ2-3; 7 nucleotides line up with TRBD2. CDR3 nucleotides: TGTGCCAGCAGCTACGGGGGGAGCACAGATACGCAGTATTTT. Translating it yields CASSYGGSTDTQYF.